The entry below describes one TCR beta chain. The data are from a study of glioma-infiltrating T cells after dendritic cell vaccination. Study summary: Glioblastoma patients came from Phase I and II dendritic cell vaccination trials. At biweekly intervals, patients got three intradermal dendritic cell vaccine injections.

CDR3 length: 15 amino acids. Germline V lookup: CDR1 KGHSH, CDR2 LQKENI. V was pared by 6 bases and J by 2 bases, with 7 bases of the junction left unmatched. Clones were sequenced by immunoSEQ multiplex PCR, and TCRdb holds only the in-frame ones, with some missing. The data show 45,000 to 50,000 clones, over 75% seen once. No glioblastoma patient carried an isocitrate dehydrogenase mutation. Source: blood, taken before dendritic cell vaccination. The clonotype comes from a human donor with glioblastoma. This chain uses TRBV18 with TRBJ2-3; 8 bases are shared with TRBD1. The CDR3 loop is CASSPTGVLTDTQYF. The CDR3 DNA follows: TGTGCCAGCTCGCCGACAGGGGTCCTCACAGATACGCAGTATTTT.